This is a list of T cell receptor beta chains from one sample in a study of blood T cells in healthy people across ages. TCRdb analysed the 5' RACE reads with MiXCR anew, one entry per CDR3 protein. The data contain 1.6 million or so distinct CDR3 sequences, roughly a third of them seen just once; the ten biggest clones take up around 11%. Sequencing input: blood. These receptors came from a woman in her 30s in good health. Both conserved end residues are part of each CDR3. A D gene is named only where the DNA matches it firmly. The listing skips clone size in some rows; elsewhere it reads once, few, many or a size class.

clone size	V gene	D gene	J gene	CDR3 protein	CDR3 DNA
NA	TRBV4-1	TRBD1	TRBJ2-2	CASSFRTGNTGELFF	TGCGCCAGCAGCTTCCGGACAGGGAACACCGGGGAGCTGTTTTTT
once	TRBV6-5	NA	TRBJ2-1	CASSYSGGNPRDEQFF	TGTGCCAGCAGTTACTCTGGGGGCAACCCTAGGGATGAGCAGTTCTTC
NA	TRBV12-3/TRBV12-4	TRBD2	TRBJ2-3	CASSISGRESADTEYF	TGTGCCAGCAGCATTAGCGGGAGAGAGTCCGCAGATACGGAGTATTTT
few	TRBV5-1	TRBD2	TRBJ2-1	CASSFRLANEQFF	TGCGCCAGCAGCTTCAGACTAGCCAATGAGCAGTTCTTC
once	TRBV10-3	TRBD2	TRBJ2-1	CAISDAAGESCNEQFF	TGTGCCATCAGTGACGCGGCGGGGGAGTCATGCAATGAGCAGTTCTTC
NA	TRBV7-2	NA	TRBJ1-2	CASSLDRYSSYGYTF	TGTGCCAGCAGCTTAGACCGGTACAGTTCCTATGGCTACACCTTC
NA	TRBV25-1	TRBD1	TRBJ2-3	CAIAGTGVTDTQYF	TGTGCCATCGCCGGGACAGGGGTTACAGATACGCAGTATTTT
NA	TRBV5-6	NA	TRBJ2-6	CASSFARSFGGANVLTF	TGTGCCAGCAGCTTTGCCCGCTCCTTTGGTGGGGCCAACGTCCTGACTTTC
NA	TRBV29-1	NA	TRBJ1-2	CSVMETPAGYTF	TGCAGCGTTATGGAAACCCCCGCTGGCTACACCTTC
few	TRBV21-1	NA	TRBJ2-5	CASSKACMETQYF	TGTGCCAGCAGCAAAGCCTGCATGGAGACCCAGTACTTC
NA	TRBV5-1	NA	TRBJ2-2	CASSSVTGTRNTGELFF	TGCGCCAGCAGCTCAGTTACCGGGACACGGAACACCGGGGAGCTGTTTTTT
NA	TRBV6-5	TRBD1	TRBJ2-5	CASSSMDRAIETQYF	TGTGCCAGCAGCTCCATGGACAGGGCCATAGAGACCCAGTACTTC
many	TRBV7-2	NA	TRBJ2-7	CASSSRDLRDEQYF	TGTGCCAGCAGCTCCAGAGACTTAAGGGACGAGCAGTACTTC
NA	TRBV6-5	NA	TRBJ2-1	CASSPGDTNEQFF	TGTGCCAGCAGCCCCGGGGACACCAATGAGCAGTTCTTC
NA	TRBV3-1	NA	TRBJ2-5	CASSHRTIQETQYF	TGTGCCAGCAGCCACCGGACAATCCAAGAGACCCAGTACTTC
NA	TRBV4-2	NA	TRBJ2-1	CASSQDFGGRQFF	TGTGCCAGCAGCCAAGATTTCGGGGGAAGGCAGTTCTTC
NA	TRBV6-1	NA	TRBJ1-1	CASSDWGHTEAFF	TGTGCCAGCAGTGATTGGGGGCACACTGAAGCTTTCTTT
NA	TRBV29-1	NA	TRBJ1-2	CSVYLGGQNYGYTF	TGCAGCGTCTATCTAGGAGGGCAAAACTATGGCTACACCTTC
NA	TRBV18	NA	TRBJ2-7	CASSPSQGDHEQYF	TGTGCCAGCTCACCATCACAGGGAGATCACGAGCAGTACTTC
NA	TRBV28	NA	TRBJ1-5	CASSAQHSNQPQHF	TGTGCCAGCAGCGCACAGCATAGCAATCAGCCCCAGCATTTT
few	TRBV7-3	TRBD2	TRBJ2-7	CASSLFHGGFYEQYF	TGTGCCAGCAGCTTATTCCACGGGGGGTTCTACGAGCAGTACTTC
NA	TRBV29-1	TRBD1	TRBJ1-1	CSATKPGQSLLGEAFF	TGCAGCGCCACGAAGCCGGGACAGTCCCTATTAGGTGAAGCTTTCTTT
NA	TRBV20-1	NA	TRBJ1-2	CSARDSQERNYGYTF	TGCAGTGCTAGAGATTCCCAGGAAAGGAACTATGGCTACACCTTC
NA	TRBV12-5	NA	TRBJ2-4	CASGFVPPPDRASREQYF	TGTGCTAGTGGTTTTGTGCCGCCCCCGGACCGGGCCAGTCGGGAGCAGTACTTC
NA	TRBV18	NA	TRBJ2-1	CASSPSTRSQYMYNEQFF	TGTGCCAGCTCACCCTCCACCCGGTCTCAGTACATGTACAATGAGCAGTTCTTC
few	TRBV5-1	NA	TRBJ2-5	CASSLGLTGQQETQYF	TGCGCCAGCAGCTTGGGTTTGACCGGGCAGCAAGAGACCCAGTACTTC
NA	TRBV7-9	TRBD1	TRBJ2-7	CASSLRGPYDEQYF	TGTGCCAGCAGCTTAAGGGGGCCTTACGACGAGCAGTACTTC
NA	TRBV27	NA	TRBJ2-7	CASRPMRASYEQYF	TGTGCCAGCAGGCCCATGAGAGCCTCCTACGAGCAGTACTTC
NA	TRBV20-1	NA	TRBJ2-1	CSARGGGNEQFF	TGCAGTGCTAGGGGTGGGGGCAATGAGCAGTTCTTC
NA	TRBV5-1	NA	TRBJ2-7	CASSSQVSSYEQYF	TGCGCCAGCAGCTCACAGGTTAGCTCCTACGAGCAGTACTTC
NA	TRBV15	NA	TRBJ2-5	CATSRGTLETQYF	TGTGCCACCAGCAGGGGGACATTAGAGACCCAGTACTTC
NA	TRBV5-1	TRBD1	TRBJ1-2	CASSTGQVLYGYTF	TGCGCCAGCAGCACCGGACAGGTTTTGTATGGCTACACCTTC
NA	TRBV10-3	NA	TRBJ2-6	CTISDPFGSGANVLTF	TGTACCATCAGTGACCCCTTCGGGTCTGGGGCCAACGTCCTGACTTTC
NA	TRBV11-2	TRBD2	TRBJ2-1	CASSLTGLAGTNEQFF	TGTGCCAGCAGCTTAACGGGACTAGCGGGCACCAATGAGCAGTTCTTC
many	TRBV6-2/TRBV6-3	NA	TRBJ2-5	CASSLGAGQFQETQYF	TGTGCCAGCAGTTTGGGGGCAGGACAGTTCCAAGAGACCCAGTACTTC
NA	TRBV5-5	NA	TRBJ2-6	CASSSDSPGANVLTF	TGTGCCAGCAGCTCGGACAGCCCTGGGGCCAACGTCCTGACTTTC
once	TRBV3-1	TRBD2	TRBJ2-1	CASSQTWTSGRYNEQFF	TGTGCCAGCAGCCAAACCTGGACTAGCGGGAGGTACAATGAGCAGTTCTTC
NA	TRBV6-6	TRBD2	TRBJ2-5	CASRANPLGGRAETQYF	TGTGCCAGCAGAGCTAACCCCCTAGGCGGGAGGGCCGAGACCCAGTACTTC
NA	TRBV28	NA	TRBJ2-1	CASSNYYRRSNEQFF	TGTGCCAGCAGTAACTACTACCGACGGTCCAATGAGCAGTTCTTC
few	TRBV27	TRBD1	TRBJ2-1	CASSLFWTGSVSYNEQFF	TGTGCCAGCAGTTTGTTTTGGACAGGGTCTGTATCCTACAATGAGCAGTTCTTC
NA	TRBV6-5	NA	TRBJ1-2	CASSGRVDGYTF	TGTGCCAGCAGCGGCAGGGTTGATGGCTACACCTTC
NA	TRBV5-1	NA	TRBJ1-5	CASSEEPQGVQPQHF	TGCGCCAGCAGCGAGGAACCTCAGGGCGTCCAGCCCCAGCATTTT
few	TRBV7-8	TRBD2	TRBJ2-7	CASSLWLAGGTYEQYF	TGTGCCAGCAGCCTATGGCTAGCGGGAGGCACCTACGAGCAGTACTTC
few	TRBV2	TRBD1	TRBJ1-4	CASSGQVLGTNEKLFF	TGTGCCAGCAGCGGACAGGTTTTAGGGACTAATGAAAAACTGTTTTTT
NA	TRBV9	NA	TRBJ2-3	CASSAFGSADTQYF	TGTGCCAGCAGCGCGTTCGGAAGCGCAGATACGCAGTATTTT
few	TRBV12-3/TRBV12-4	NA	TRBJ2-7	CASSPGTAHRYEQYF	TGTGCCAGCAGTCCCGGGACCGCCCACCGCTACGAGCAGTACTTC
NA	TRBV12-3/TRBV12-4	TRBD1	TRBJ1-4	CASSPTAGQGDEKLFF	TGTGCCAGCAGTCCCACGGCGGGACAGGGTGACGAAAAACTGTTTTTT
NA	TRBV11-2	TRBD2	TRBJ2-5	CASSLVAGLAGGIGETQYF	TGTGCCAGCAGCTTGGTCGCGGGGCTAGCGGGAGGGATAGGGGAGACCCAGTACTTC
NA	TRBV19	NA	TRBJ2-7	CASSIGSGTAYEQYF	TGTGCCAGTAGTATAGGTAGCGGGACAGCCTACGAGCAGTACTTC
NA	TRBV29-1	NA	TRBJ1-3	CSVEDPEGRSGNTIYF	TGCAGCGTTGAAGATCCGGAGGGTCGCTCTGGAAACACCATATATTTT
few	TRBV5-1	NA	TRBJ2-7	CASSFLQTGDEQYF	TGCGCCAGCAGCTTCTTACAGACCGGGGACGAGCAGTACTTC
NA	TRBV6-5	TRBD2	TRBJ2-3	CVSSTGLVGTQYF	TGTGTCAGCAGTACCGGACTAGTTGGTACGCAGTATTTT
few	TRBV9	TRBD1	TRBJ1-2	CASSLTGQDRTGYTF	TGTGCCAGCAGCTTAACAGGACAGGATCGTACTGGCTACACCTTC